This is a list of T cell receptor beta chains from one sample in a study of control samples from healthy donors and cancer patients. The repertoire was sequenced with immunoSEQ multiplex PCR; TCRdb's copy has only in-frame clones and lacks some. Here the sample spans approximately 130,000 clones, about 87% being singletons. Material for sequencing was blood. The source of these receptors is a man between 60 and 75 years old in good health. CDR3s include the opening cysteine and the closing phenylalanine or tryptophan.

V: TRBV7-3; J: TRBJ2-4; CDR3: CASSLGQENIQYF
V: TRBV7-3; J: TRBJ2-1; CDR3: CASSLGTGANEQFF
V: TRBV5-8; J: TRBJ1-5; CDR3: CASRGAGNSNQPQHF
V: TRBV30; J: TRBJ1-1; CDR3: CAWQDNGQGNTEAFF
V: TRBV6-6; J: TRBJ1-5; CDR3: CASSDLGQGSNQPQHF
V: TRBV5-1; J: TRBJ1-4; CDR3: CASSLGDRGQLFF
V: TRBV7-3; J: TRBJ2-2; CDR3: CASSPRNGGELFF
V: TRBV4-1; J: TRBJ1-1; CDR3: CASSQADRRNTEAFF
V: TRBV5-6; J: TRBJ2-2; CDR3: CASSLGPQINTGELFF
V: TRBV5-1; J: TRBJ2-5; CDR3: CASRQGTSQETQYF
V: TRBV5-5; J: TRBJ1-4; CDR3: CASSLSGGGLSSNEKLFF
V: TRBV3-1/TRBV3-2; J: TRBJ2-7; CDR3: CASTRGGSSYEQYF
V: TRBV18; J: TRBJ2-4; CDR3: CASSHTAKNIQYF
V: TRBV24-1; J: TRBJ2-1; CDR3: CATSDSRGEQFF
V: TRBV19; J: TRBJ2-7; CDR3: CASSQGFPVEQYF
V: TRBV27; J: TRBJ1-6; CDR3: CASSRVRGSPLHF
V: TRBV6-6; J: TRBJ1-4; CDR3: CASTELGRLNEKLFF
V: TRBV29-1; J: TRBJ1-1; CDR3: CSVRPTQGFTEAFF
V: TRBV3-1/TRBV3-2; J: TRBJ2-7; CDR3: CASSHPWRQIYEQYF
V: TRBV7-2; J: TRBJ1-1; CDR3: CASSLVSTGNTEAFF
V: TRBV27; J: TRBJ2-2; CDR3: CASSLRPPQVDTGELFF
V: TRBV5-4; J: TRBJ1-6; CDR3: CASSSFAGAYNSPLHF
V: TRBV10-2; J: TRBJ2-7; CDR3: CASSPAALLTGQYF
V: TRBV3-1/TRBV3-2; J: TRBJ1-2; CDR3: CASSQEGWGYTF
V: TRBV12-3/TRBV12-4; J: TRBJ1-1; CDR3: CASSFVAQSAFF
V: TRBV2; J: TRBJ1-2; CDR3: CASSWDSSVGYTF
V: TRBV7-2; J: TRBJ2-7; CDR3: CASSFTGTGPGEQYF
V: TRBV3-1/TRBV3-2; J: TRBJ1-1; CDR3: CASSQNGNSPEAFF
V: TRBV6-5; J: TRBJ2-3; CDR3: CASSYLAGETQYF
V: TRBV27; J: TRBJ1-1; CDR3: CASRGSAEAFF
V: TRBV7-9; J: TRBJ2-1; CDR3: CASSLGQGVNEQFF
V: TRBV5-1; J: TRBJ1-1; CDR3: CASGHGTGRNTEAFF
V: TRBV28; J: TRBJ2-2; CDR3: CASSLYSPTTPGELFF
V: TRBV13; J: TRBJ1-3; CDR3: CASSSYGPTEGNTIYF
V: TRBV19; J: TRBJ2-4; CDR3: CAVSSGGSIQYF
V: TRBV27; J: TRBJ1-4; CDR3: CASSLRSYEKLFF
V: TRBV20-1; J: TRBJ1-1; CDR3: CSASRTGGNTEAFF
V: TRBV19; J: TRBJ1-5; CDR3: CASRAIGTSNQPQHF
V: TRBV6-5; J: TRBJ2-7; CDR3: CASSPAGVGPYEQYF
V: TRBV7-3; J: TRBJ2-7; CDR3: CASSPGTGAYEQYF
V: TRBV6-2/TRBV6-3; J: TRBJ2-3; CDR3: CASSYFAGGPTDTQYF
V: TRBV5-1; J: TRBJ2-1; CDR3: CASSLVGGVYNEQFF
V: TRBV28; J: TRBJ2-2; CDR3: CASSSVGRGGTGELFF
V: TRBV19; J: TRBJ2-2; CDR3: CASSTRDHTGELFF